The 27 T cell receptor beta chains reported below all come from one sample, sequenced in a study of cytomegalovirus exposure and HLA in healthy donors. Primers for the PCR totalled 60 Vbeta and 13 Jbeta. Data came from immunoSEQ multiplex PCR; TCRdb stores just in-frame clones and leaves some out. Among some 120,000 clones, 77% were seen once, and the ten largest hold 3.5% to 4.5%. Input material: PBMCs. The receptors originated from a human donor in good health.

This clone appeared a few times. The chain is built from TRBV4-1 and TRBJ1-2, with 8 bases identical to TRBD1. This CDR3 spans 15 amino acids. In germline, CDR1 is MGHRA, CDR2 YSYEKL. Trimming removed 4 bases from V and 5 bases from J; junction bases left unmatched: 9. This chain's CDR3 is CASSPDRVSLYGYTF. For the CDR3, the DNA is TGCGCCAGCAGCCCGGACAGGGTCAGTTTGTATGGCTACACCTTC.

In DNA form, the CDR3 reads TGTGCCAGCAGCCCCTCCCGACAGTCGGCCGGGGAGCTGTTTTTT. Residues: CASSPSRQSAGELFF. This chain uses TRBV11-2 with TRBJ2-2; D perhaps matches TRBD1 (5 bases). Trimming removed 5 bases at V and 6 bases at J, with 16 bases between. This CDR3 region has 15 residues. Looked up from germline, CDR1 is SGHAT and CDR2 is FQNNGV.

The CDR3 here is CASSLSLAGPTDTQYF. DNA for the CDR3: TGTGCCAGCAGCTTAAGCCTAGCGGGGCCAACAGATACGCAGTATTTT. The chain couples TRBV7-9 to TRBJ2-3; TRBD2 matches at 9 bases. V lost 2 bases and J lost 3; bases outside the gene matches: 6. CDR3 size: 16 residues. The germline gives CDR1 SEHNR, CDR2 FQNEAQ (reference sequence).

The gene calls are TRBV7-2 and TRBJ2-7, with 12 nucleotides matching TRBD2. Germline V gene sequence: CDR1 SGHTA, CDR2 FQGNSA. The CDR3 loop spans 19 amino acids. The V and J ends lost 3 bases and 7 bases, in that order; junction bases with no gene match: 19. In DNA, the CDR3 is TGTGCCAGCAGCTTCACCCGGGACAGGCTACTAGCGGGAGGTTGGGAGCAGTACTTC. Translated, it gives CASSFTRDRLLAGGWEQYF.

The chain employs TRBV18 and TRBJ2-7, with a tentative D call TRBD1 (6 bases). This CDR3 comprises 14 residues. V lost 8 bases, J lost 1 base, and 15 bases lay in between. CDR1 KGHSH and CDR2 LQKENI come from the germline V gene. The DNA for the CDR3 is TGTGCCAGCGTTCGACAGGAAGCTTCCTACGAGCAGTACTTC. It is translated as CASVRQEASYEQYF.

The rearrangement links TRBV5-4 to TRBJ1-2; 10 nucleotides match TRBD1. CDR3 length: 14 residues. From germline, CDR1 is SGHNT and CDR2 YYREEE (reference sequence). Losses at the gene ends were 3 bases for V and 8 bases for J; bases not matched to a gene: 7. CDR3 residues: CASSWDRGLKGYTF. CDR3 nucleotides: TGTGCCAGCAGCTGGGACAGGGGCTTGAAAGGCTACACCTTC.

The V gene is TRBV7-9, the J gene TRBJ1-2; a possible D gene is TRBD1 (5 bases). The CDR3 totals 14 residues. The germline CDR1 and CDR2 sequences are SEHNR and FQNEAQ (reference sequence). Trimming shortened V by 1 base and J by 5 bases, and 11 bases separated the two germline ends. CDR3: CASSLETSGYGYTF. CDR3 sequence (DNA): TGTGCCAGCAGCTTAGAGACGTCAGGGTATGGCTACACCTTC.

V gene TRBV7-2 combines with J gene TRBJ1-1, with TRBD1 identical over 11 bases. The CDR3 has 15 amino acids. Unmatched junction bases numbered 2, after V lost 1 base and J lost 4 bases. CDR1 and CDR2 from the germline V gene are SGHTA and FQGNSA. The CDR3, as DNA: TGTGCCAGCAGCTTAGGAGGACAGGGGGCCACTGAAGCTTTCTTT. It specifies CASSLGGQGATEAFF. The whole variable domain, filled in from reference TRBV7-2 and TRBJ1-1, reads GAGVSQSPSNKVTEKGKDVELRCDPISGHTALYWYRQSLGQGLEFLIYFQGNSAPDKSGLPSDRFSAERTGGSVSTLTIQRTQQEDSAVYLCASSLGGQGATEAFFGQGTRLTVV.

The chain carries TRBV6-5 and TRBJ1-1; D is perhaps TRBD1 (6 bases). The germline gives CDR1 MNHEY, CDR2 SVGAGI. This CDR3 has 14 residues. The V end was cut by 0 bases, the J end by 5 bases, with 10 bases between. CDR3 nucleotides: TGTGCCAGCAGTTACTCAAGTAGGGGGACTGAAGCTTTCTTT. It codes for CASSYSSRGTEAFF.

The chain recombines TRBV6-5 with TRBJ2-3; 7 nucleotides line up with TRBD1. Losses at the gene ends were 4 bases for V and 3 bases for J; bases not matched to a gene: 10. The CDR3 consists of 16 residues. Germline V gene lookup returns CDR1 MNHEY and CDR2 SVGAGI. CDR3 sequence: CASSSRQGRLTDTQYF. The DNA for the CDR3 is TGTGCCAGCAGTTCGAGACAGGGCCGGTTGACAGATACGCAGTATTTT.

This chain links TRBV5-1 with TRBJ2-3; 10 bases are a match to TRBD2. The CDR3 covers 19 residues. V trimming: 0 bases; J trimming: 1 base; junction bases outside the gene matches: 11. Germline V gene sequence: CDR1 SGHRS, CDR2 YFSETQ. The DNA of the CDR3 is TGCGCCAGCAGCTTGGGCGAAGAGCGGGAGGGCCGGGGCACAGATACGCAGTATTTT. Amino acids: CASSLGEEREGRGTDTQYF.

The count of this clone is one. This rearrangement joins TRBV19 to TRBJ1-3, with TRBD1 as a possible D gene (5 bases). Trimming stripped 7 bases from V and 0 bases from J, with 10 bases between. Looked up from germline, CDR1 is LNHDA and CDR2 is SQIVND (reference sequence). The CDR3 has 14 amino acids. The CDR3 reads CASIGGGSGNTIYF. The CDR3 DNA reads as TGTGCCAGTATTGGGGGGGGCTCTGGAAACACCATATATTTT.

CDR3 protein: CASSLASGGWTDTQYF. CDR3 nucleotides: TGCGCCAGCAGCTTGGCATCCGGGGGATGGACAGATACGCAGTATTTT. The V gene is TRBV5-1, the J gene TRBJ2-3; weak D call: TRBD2 (6 bases). The germline V gene encodes CDR1 SGHRS and CDR2 YFSETQ. V lost 0 bases to trimming and J lost 3 bases, with 14 bases between them. The CDR3 loop spans 16 amino acids. Drawing the rest from reference TRBV5-1 and TRBJ2-3, the complete variable domain is KAGVTQTPRYLIKTRGQQVTLSCSPISGHRSVSWYQQTPGQGLQFLFEYFSETQRNKGNFPGRFSGRQFSNSRSEMNVSTLELGDSALYLCASSLASGGWTDTQYFGPGTRLTVL.

The chain is built from TRBV19 and TRBJ2-1, with 7 nucleotides matching TRBD2. Looked up from germline, CDR1 is LNHDA and CDR2 is SQIVND (reference sequence). This CDR3 comprises 14 residues. J gave up 9 bases and V 5 bases, and 10 bases lay outside the gene matches. CDR3 nucleotides: TGTGCCAGTAGTCCGTTCCAAGCGGGATCTGAGCAGTTCTTC. Translation gives CASSPFQAGSEQFF.

V and J are TRBV19 and TRBJ1-1; the D is unclear. CDR1 and CDR2 from the germline V gene are LNHDA and SQIVND (reference sequence). With 5 bases removed from V and 10 bases from J, the gap between germline ends came to 11 bases. This CDR3 comprises 11 residues. This chain's CDR3 is CASSGGFIAFF. The CDR3 coding sequence is TGTGCCAGTAGTGGAGGGTTTATAGCTTTCTTT.

The genes are TRBV18 and TRBJ1-4; weak D call: TRBD1 (5 bases). The V end lost 6 bases, the J end lost 8 bases, and 10 bases lay between the germline ends. The CDR3 is 12 residues long. The germline CDR1 and CDR2 sequences are KGHSH and LQKENI. This CDR3 reads CASSSTDEKLFF. The CDR3 DNA follows: TGTGCCAGCTCCTCGACAGACGAAAAACTGTTTTTT.

This chain links TRBV20-1 with TRBJ2-7, with D possibly matching TRBD2 (5 bases). This CDR3 region has 11 residues. Germline V CDR1 and CDR2: DFQATT, SNEGSKA (reference sequence). V lost 7 bases and J 7 bases, leaving 14 bases between the germline ends. The CDR3 bases are TGCAGTGGCGGACCCTCGGGGGAGCAGTACTTC. Protein: CSGGPSGEQYF.

V gene TRBV20-1 combines with J gene TRBJ2-5; D uncertain. Germline assignment: CDR1 DFQATT and CDR2 SNEGSKA (reference sequence). Between the trimmed V and J ends, which lost 6 bases and 5 bases, there was a span of 7 bases. The CDR3 extends over 10 amino acids. In nucleotides, the CDR3 is TGCAGTGCCAGGCAGGAGACCCAGTACTTC. Encoded protein: CSARQETQYF.

The table lists this clone with a few counts. A read error may account for a junction end that differs from germline. CDR3 loop: CASSDSSYEQYF. CDR3 nucleotide sequence: TGTGCCAGCAGTGACTCGAGTTACGAGCAGTACTTC. This rearrangement joins TRBV6-5 to TRBJ2-7; D uncertain. This CDR3 region has 12 residues. The germline CDR1 and CDR2 sequences are MNHEY and SVGAGI.

V and J are TRBV4-1 and TRBJ2-1; 11 bases agree with TRBD2. V lost 1 base to trimming and J lost 6 bases; unmatched junction nucleotides: 11. Per germline, CDR1 MGHRA and CDR2 YSYEKL. The CDR3 loop spans 18 amino acids. The CDR3, as DNA: TGCGCCAGCAGCCAAGGAACTAGCGGGAGTACGGTGTCCAATGAGCAGTTCTTC. Protein sequence: CASSQGTSGSTVSNEQFF.

This clone was seen only once. The chain recombines TRBV4-2 with TRBJ2-3, with D unclear. Germline lookup yields CDR1 LGHNA and CDR2 YNFKEQ. Trimming shortened V by 2 bases and J by 0 bases, and 12 bases separated the two germline ends. The CDR3 loop spans 16 amino acids. The CDR3 sequence is CASSQSVAASTDTQYF. CDR3 DNA sequence: TGTGCCAGCAGCCAATCGGTAGCTGCTAGCACAGATACGCAGTATTTT.

J is TRBJ1-5 and V is TRBV18; TRBD1 agrees at 7 bases. The CDR3 is made up of 18 amino acids. With V trimmed by 2 bases and J by 5 bases, 15 bases remained unmatched. Per the germline V gene, CDR1 is KGHSH and CDR2 is LQKENI. CDR3 loop: CASSPSVGVQGQHQPQHF. Written as DNA, the CDR3 is TGTGCCAGCTCACCATCGGTCGGGGTACAGGGACAGCATCAGCCCCAGCATTTT.

The rearrangement joins TRBV7-2 to TRBJ2-5, with 9 nucleotides matching TRBD2. The J segment lost 2 bases and the V segment lost 8 bases, leaving 6 bases of the junction unmatched. The length of the CDR3 is 14 residues. From germline, CDR1 is SGHTA and CDR2 FQGNSA. The CDR3 loop reads CASSLAGPQETQYF. In DNA form, the CDR3 reads TGTGCCAGCTCGCTAGCGGGACCTCAAGAGACCCAGTACTTC.

This clone showed up just a few times. The rearrangement uses TRBV9 and TRBJ2-1; maybe TRBD1 (6 bases). CDR1 is SGDLS, CDR2 YYNGEE, per germline. V gave up 4 bases and J gave up 9 bases, with 23 bases separating them. The CDR3 length is 16 residues. The CDR3 DNA reads as TGTGCCAGCAGCCCCACCGCCCGGGGACACAGCGGTGAGCAGTTCTTC. It specifies CASSPTARGHSGEQFF. Filled out from reference TRBV9 and TRBJ2-1, the complete variable domain reads DSGVTQTPKHLITATGQRVTLRCSPRSGDLSVYWYQQSLDQGLQFLIQYYNGEERAKGNILERFSAQQFPDLHSELNLSSLELGDSALYFCASSPTARGHSGEQFFGPGTRLTVL.

CDR3 DNA: TGTGCCAGCAGTGACCAACAGGTTAATTCACCCCTCCACTTT. Protein product: CASSDQQVNSPLHF. The V gene is TRBV6-1, the J gene TRBJ1-6; D perhaps matches TRBD1 (5 bases). The CDR3 runs to 14 residues. Germline assignment: CDR1 MNHNS and CDR2 SASEGT. V lost 3 bases, J lost 6 bases, and 9 bases lay in between.

CDR3 sequence (DNA): TGTGCCAGCAGCTTAGGGCAGGGGGTACAGAGCTCTGGAAACACCATATATTTT. Translated, it gives CASSLGQGVQSSGNTIYF. The chain is built from TRBV7-8 and TRBJ1-3; 7 bases map to TRBD1. CDR1 and CDR2 from the germline V gene are SGHVS and FQNEAQ. The ends lost 1 base at V and 0 bases at J; junction bases unmatched: 9. The length of the CDR3 is 18 residues. Full variable domain (outside the CDR3, taken from reference TRBV7-8 and TRBJ1-3): GAGVSQSPRYKVAKRGQDVALRCDPISGHVSLFWYQQALGQGPEFLTYFQNEAQLDKSGLPSDRFFAERPEGSVSTLKIQRTQQEDSAVYLCASSLGQGVQSSGNTIYFGEGSWLTVV.

This chain connects TRBV11-2 to TRBJ2-1; the match to TRBD2 covers 9 bases. Germline V gives CDR1 SGHAT, CDR2 FQNNGV. The CDR3 covers 15 residues. V was clipped by 5 bases and J by 7 bases; unmatched bases: 9. CDR3 protein: CASSEGAGGQNEQFF. Here the CDR3 DNA reads TGTGCCAGCAGCGAGGGGGCGGGAGGGCAGAATGAGCAGTTCTTC.